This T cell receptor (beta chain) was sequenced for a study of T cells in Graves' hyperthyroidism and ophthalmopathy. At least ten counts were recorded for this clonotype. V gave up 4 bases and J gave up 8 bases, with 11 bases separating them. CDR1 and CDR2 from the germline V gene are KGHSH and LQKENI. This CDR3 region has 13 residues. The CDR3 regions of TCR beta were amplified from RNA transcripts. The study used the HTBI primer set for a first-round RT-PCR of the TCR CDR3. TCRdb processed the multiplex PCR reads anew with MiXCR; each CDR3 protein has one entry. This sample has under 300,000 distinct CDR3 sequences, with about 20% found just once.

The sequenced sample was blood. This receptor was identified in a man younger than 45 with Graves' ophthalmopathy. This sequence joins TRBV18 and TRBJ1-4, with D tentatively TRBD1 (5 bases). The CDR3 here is CASSRGPTEKLFF. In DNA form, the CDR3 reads TGTGCCAGCTCACGGGGACCTACAGAAAAACTGTTTTTT.